Presented here are 14 T cell receptor beta chains from one specimen sequenced in a study of T cell responses to AZD1222 COVID-19 vaccine. Only in-frame clones appear in the TCRdb table, and some are missing; sequencing was by immunoSEQ multiplex PCR. The sample consists of around 99,000 clones, around 87% of them appearing once. Sequenced here: peripheral blood, sampled 28 days after the second AZD1222 dose. The source of these receptors is an adult who received the AZD1222 COVID-19 vaccine.

The rearrangement joins TRBV19 to TRBJ2-1, with a weak D call TRBD2 (5 bases). V lost 3 bases, J lost 5 bases, and 17 bases lay in between. The germline V gene encodes CDR1 LNHDA and CDR2 SQIVND (reference sequence). There are 16 residues in the CDR3. The CDR3 spells CASSISSGSSDNEQFF. CDR3 nucleotide sequence: TGTGCCAGTAGTATCAGCTCGGGAAGTAGCGACAATGAGCAGTTCTTC.

The rearrangement links TRBV4-1 to TRBJ2-1; no clear D gene. The V gene lost 1 base and the J gene lost 14 bases, with 12 bases spanning the gap. Germline loops: CDR1 MGHRA, CDR2 YSYEKL. The CDR3 length is 12 residues. The CDR3 nucleotides are TGCGCCAGCAGCCAAGTTCCTAAAAAGAAGTTCTTC. Translating gives CASSQVPKKKFF.

The rearrangement joins TRBV7-3 to TRBJ2-4; 8 bases are a match to TRBD2. CDR3 size: 16 residues. V was clipped by 0 bases and J by 2 bases; unmatched bases: 3. Germline V gene data show CDR1 as SGHTA and CDR2 as FQGTGA. The CDR3 loop is CASSLTGRGSKNIQYF. The CDR3 region has the DNA TGTGCCAGCAGCTTAACCGGGAGGGGATCCAAAAACATTCAGTACTTC. Drawing the rest from reference TRBV7-3 and TRBJ2-4, the complete variable domain is GAGVSQTPSNKVTEKGKYVELRCDPISGHTALYWYRQSLGQGPEFLIYFQGTGAADDSGLPNDRFFAVRPEGSVSTLKIQRTERGDSAVYLCASSLTGRGSKNIQYFGAGTRLSVL.

CDR3 bases: TGTGCCAGTAGTTTCCGACCCACAGATACGCAGTATTTT. It translates to CASSFRPTDTQYF. This chain links TRBV19 with TRBJ2-3, with unresolved D. Germline values: CDR1 LNHDA, CDR2 SQIVND (reference sequence). The CDR3 length is 13 residues. The ends were cut back, 5 bases at V and 2 bases at J, with 8 bases in the middle.

V is TRBV5-1 and J is TRBJ1-1, with 8 bases lining up with TRBD1. CDR1 is SGHRS and CDR2 is YFSETQ in the germline V gene. The trim removed 0 bases at V and 5 bases at J, leaving 6 bases unmatched. The CDR3 has 15 amino acids. The CDR3 reads CASSLEVRGQTEAFF. The CDR3 nucleotides read TGCGCCAGCAGCTTGGAGGTCAGGGGGCAAACTGAAGCTTTCTTT.

V and J are TRBV29-1 and TRBJ1-1; 7 bases map to TRBD1. V shed 4 bases and J 5 bases; nucleotides not matched to a gene: 4. The CDR3 has 12 amino acids. Germline-derived CDR1 and CDR2 are SQVTM and ANQGSEA. In nucleotides, the CDR3 is TGCAGCGTTGTACCAGGGGGTACTGAAGCTTTCTTT. Its translation is CSVVPGGTEAFF.

The chain couples TRBV25-1 to TRBJ1-1, with D perhaps matching TRBD1 (5 bases). Deletions cut 6 bases from V and 7 bases from J, with 12 bases between. CDR1 and CDR2 from the germline V gene are MGHDK and SYGVNS. The CDR3 totals 12 residues. The CDR3 region is CASREGVNEAFF. CDR3 sequence (DNA): TGTGCCAGCAGAGAAGGGGTTAATGAAGCTTTCTTT.

The chain is built from TRBV2 and TRBJ1-6; 8 nucleotides align to TRBD1. The CDR3 is 20 amino acids. CDR1 and CDR2 (germline): SNHLY, FYNNEI. Trimming took 2 bases from V and 3 from J; bases not matched to a gene: 15. This chain's CDR3 is CASSELYRGIRNYYNSPLHF. The CDR3 coding sequence is TGTGCCAGCAGTGAACTCTACAGGGGGATAAGAAACTACTATAATTCACCCCTCCACTTT.

V is TRBV13 and J is TRBJ1-3, with D tentatively TRBD1 (5 bases). Germline V gene sequence: CDR1 PRHDT, CDR2 FYEKMQ (reference sequence). This CDR3 comprises 16 residues. Trimming shortened V by 5 bases and J by 0 bases, and 14 bases separated the two germline ends. CDR3 coding DNA: TGTGCCAGCAGCCGCATAGGGGACCGCTCTGGAAACACCATATATTTT. Translation gives CASSRIGDRSGNTIYF.

V and J are TRBV11-3 and TRBJ2-7; 7 bases map to TRBD2. The CDR3 covers 18 residues. Germline CDR1 and CDR2: SGHNT and YENEEA. J gave up 7 bases and V 0 bases, and 18 bases lay outside the gene matches. CDR3 protein: CASSLDAPPPGRLGEQYF. The CDR3 DNA reads TGTGCCAGCAGCTTAGATGCTCCCCCCCCCGGGAGGTTGGGTGAGCAGTACTTC.

V and J are TRBV30 and TRBJ1-5; D ambiguous. Germline V gene lookup returns CDR1 GTSNPN and CDR2 SVGIG (reference sequence). The germline V and J ends were trimmed by 1 base and 9 bases, with 16 bases remaining between them. This CDR3 contains 14 residues. CDR3 region: CAWSDSALNRPQHF. DNA for the CDR3: TGTGCCTGGAGTGACAGCGCGCTTAATAGGCCCCAGCATTTT.

The CDR3 protein is CSVDLRNGYTF. As DNA, the CDR3 is TGCAGCGTTGATCTTAGAAATGGCTACACCTTC. The genes are TRBV29-1 and TRBJ1-2, with unresolved D. The length of the CDR3 is 11 residues. The germline V and J ends were trimmed by 3 bases and 6 bases, with 8 bases remaining between them. Looked up from germline, CDR1 is SQVTM and CDR2 is ANQGSEA.

This chain connects TRBV30 to TRBJ1-2; 7 positions match TRBD1. The CDR3 extends over 13 amino acids. Germline V gives CDR1 GTSNPN, CDR2 SVGIG (reference sequence). V was pared by 0 bases and J by 7 bases, with 5 bases of the junction left unmatched. The DNA of the CDR3 is TGTGCCTGGAGTGTACAAGGGACAGCTGGCTACACCTTC. Translated, it gives CAWSVQGTAGYTF.

The chain recombines TRBV7-2 with TRBJ2-3; D not resolved. The CDR3 sequence is 14 residues long. The germline V gene has CDR1 SGHTA and CDR2 FQGNSA. The V end lost 3 bases, the J end lost 1 base, and 8 bases lay between the germline ends. CDR3 residues: CASSLSSGTDTQYF. The CDR3 DNA sequence: TGTGCCAGCAGCTTGTCCTCTGGCACAGATACGCAGTATTTT.